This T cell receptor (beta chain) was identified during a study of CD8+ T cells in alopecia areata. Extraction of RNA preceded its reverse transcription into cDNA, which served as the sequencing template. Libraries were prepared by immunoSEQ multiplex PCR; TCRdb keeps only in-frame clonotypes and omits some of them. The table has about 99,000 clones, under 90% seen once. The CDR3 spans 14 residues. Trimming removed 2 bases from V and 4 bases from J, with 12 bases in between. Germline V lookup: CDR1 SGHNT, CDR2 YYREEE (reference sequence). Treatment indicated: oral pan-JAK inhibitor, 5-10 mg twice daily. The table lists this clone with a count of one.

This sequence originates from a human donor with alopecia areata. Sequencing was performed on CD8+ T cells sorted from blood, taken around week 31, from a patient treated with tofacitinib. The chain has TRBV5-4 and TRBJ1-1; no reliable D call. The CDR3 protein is CASSFWGSVTEAFF. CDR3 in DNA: TGTGCCAGCAGCTTCTGGGGTTCGGTCACTGAAGCTTTCTTT.